This TCR beta chain was sequenced in a study of early T cells in non-severe SARS-CoV-2 infection. Study as a whole: Sequencing used unsorted whole-blood bulk RNA, so chains lack pairing.

Findings of the study overall: Matches to VDJdb favored anti-spike CD8 responses and missed private and CD4 specificities.

About this clonotype: Its specificity is not known.

Attachment of unique molecular identifiers was made to individual cDNA molecules. TCRdb reprocessed the 5' RACE reads with MiXCR, giving one entry per CDR3 protein. The table shows 40,000 to 45,000 distinct CDR3 sequences, with under 13% occurring only once. This CDR3 spans 14 amino acids. Trimming cost V 1 base and J 4 bases, with 10 bases left between them. The J gene is TRBJ1-2, the V gene TRBV12-3 or TRBV12-4; unclear D gene. This sequence was found in an adult who was a healthcare worker with PCR-confirmed SARS-CoV-2 infection or an uninfected control (not recorded which). Sample: whole blood. This CDR3 is CASSLDSQTYGYTF. The CDR3 DNA is TGTGCCAGCAGTTTAGACAGCCAAACCTATGGCTACACCTTC.